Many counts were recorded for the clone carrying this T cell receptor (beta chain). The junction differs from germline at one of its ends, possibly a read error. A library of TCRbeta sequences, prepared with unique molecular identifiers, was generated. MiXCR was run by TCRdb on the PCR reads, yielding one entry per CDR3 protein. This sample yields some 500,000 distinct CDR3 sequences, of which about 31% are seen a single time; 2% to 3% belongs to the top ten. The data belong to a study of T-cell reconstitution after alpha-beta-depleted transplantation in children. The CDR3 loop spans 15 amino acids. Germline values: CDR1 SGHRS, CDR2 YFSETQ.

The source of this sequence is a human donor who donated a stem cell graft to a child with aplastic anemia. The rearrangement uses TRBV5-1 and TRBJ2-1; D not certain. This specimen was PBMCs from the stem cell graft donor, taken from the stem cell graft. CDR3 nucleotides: TGTGCCAGCAGCTTAGATGGGTCTTCCTACAATGAGCAGTTCTTC. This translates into CASSLDGSSYNEQFF.